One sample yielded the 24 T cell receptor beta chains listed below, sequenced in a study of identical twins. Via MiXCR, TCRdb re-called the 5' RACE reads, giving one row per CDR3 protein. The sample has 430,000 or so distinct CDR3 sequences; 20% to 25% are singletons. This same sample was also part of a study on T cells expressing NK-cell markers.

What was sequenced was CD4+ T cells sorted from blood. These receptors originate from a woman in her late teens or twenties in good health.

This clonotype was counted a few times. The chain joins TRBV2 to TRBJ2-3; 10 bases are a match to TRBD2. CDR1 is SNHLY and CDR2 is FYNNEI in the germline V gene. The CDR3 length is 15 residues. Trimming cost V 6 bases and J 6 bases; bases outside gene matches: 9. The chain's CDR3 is CASRPGLAPGDTQYF. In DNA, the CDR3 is TGTGCCAGCAGGCCGGGACTAGCGCCGGGGGATACGCAGTATTTT. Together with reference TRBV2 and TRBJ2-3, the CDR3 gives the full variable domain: EPEVTQTPSHQVTQMGQEVILRCVPISNHLYFYWYRQILGQKVEFLVSFYNNEISEKSEIFDDQFSVERPDGSNFTLKIRSTKLEDSAMYFCASRPGLAPGDTQYFGPGTRLTVL.

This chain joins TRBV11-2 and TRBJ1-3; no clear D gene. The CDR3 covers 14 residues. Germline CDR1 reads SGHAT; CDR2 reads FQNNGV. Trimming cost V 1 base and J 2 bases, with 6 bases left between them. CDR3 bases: TGTGCCAGCAGCTTAGGGGCCCCTGGAAACACCATATATTTT. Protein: CASSLGAPGNTIYF.

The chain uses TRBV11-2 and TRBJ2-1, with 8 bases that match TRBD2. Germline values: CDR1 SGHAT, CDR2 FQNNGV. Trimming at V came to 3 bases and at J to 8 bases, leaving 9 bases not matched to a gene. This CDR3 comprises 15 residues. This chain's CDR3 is CASSFYGGEGDEQFF. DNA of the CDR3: TGTGCCAGCAGCTTTTACGGGGGGGAAGGGGATGAGCAGTTCTTC.

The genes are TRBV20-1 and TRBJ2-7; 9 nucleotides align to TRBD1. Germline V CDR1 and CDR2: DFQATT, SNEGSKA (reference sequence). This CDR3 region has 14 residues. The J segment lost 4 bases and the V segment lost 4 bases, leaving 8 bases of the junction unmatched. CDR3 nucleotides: TGCAGTGCTACCCCGGGACAGGGAATTTACGAGCAGTACTTC. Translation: CSATPGQGIYEQYF.

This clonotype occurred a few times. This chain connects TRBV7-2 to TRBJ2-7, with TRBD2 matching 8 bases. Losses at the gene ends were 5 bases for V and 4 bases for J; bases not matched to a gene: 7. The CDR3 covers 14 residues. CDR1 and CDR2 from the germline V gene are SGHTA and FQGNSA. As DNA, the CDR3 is TGTGCCAGCAGCCCTACTAGCGGCCATTACGAGCAGTACTTC. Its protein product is CASSPTSGHYEQYF. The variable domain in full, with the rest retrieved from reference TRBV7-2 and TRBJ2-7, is GAGVSQSPSNKVTEKGKDVELRCDPISGHTALYWYRQSLGQGLEFLIYFQGNSAPDKSGLPSDRFSAERTGGSVSTLTIQRTQQEDSAVYLCASSPTSGHYEQYFGPGTRLTVT.

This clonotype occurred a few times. The CDR3 protein is CASSWGLETAYEQYF. CDR3 sequence (DNA): TGCGCCAGCAGCTGGGGACTGGAAACCGCCTACGAGCAGTACTTC. The chain carries TRBV5-1 and TRBJ2-7; D possibly corresponds to TRBD2 (6 bases). Germline CDR1 is SGHRS and CDR2 is YFSETQ. Trimming took 3 bases from V and 2 from J, leaving 15 bases between them. CDR3 length equals 15 residues.

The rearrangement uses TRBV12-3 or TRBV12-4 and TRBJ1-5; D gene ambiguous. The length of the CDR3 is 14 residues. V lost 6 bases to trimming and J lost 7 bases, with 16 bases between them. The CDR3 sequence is CASSLSGRIQPQHF. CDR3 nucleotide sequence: TGTGCCAGCAGCCTCAGCGGGCGAATCCAGCCCCAGCATTTT.

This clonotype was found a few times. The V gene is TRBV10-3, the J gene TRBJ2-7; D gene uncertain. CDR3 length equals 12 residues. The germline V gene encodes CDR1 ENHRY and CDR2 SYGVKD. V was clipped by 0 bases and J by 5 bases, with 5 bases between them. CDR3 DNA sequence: TGTGCCATCAGTGAGTCCGGGCACGAGCAGTACTTC. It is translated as CAISESGHEQYF.

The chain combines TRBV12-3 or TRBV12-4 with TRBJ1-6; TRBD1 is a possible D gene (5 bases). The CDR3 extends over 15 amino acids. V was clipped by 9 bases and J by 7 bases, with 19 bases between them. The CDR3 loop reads CASGTASAWNSPLHF. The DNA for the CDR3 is TGTGCCAGTGGGACGGCTTCGGCGTGGAATTCACCCCTCCACTTT.

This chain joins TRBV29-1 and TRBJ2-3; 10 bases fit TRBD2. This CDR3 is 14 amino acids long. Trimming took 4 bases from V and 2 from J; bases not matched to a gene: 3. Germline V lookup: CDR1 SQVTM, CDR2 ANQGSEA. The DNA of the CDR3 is TGCAGCGTTGCACTAGCGGGGTACACAGATACGCAGTATTTT. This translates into CSVALAGYTDTQYF.

CDR3 in DNA: TGTGCCAGCAGTTACCGCAGTTACGGTGCAGGGGGCCGGACAGATACGCAGTATTTT. As protein: CASSYRSYGAGGRTDTQYF. The chain combines TRBV6-5 with TRBJ2-3, with 8 positions matching TRBD1. V was pared by 2 bases and J by 3 bases, with 16 bases of the junction left unmatched. This CDR3 comprises 19 residues. From germline, CDR1 is MNHEY and CDR2 SVGAGI.

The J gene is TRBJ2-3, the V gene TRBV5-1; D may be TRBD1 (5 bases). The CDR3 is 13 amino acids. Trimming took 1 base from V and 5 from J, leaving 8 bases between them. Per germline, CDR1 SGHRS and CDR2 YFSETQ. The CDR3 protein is CASSLLGQDTQYF. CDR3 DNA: TGCGCCAGCAGCTTGTTGGGGCAAGATACGCAGTATTTT.

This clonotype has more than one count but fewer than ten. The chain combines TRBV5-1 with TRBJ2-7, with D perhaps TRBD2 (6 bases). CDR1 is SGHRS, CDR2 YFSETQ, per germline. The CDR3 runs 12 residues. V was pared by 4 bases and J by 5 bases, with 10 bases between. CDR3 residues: CASSPPGDEQYF. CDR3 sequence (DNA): TGCGCCAGCAGCCCACCGGGGGACGAGCAGTACTTC.

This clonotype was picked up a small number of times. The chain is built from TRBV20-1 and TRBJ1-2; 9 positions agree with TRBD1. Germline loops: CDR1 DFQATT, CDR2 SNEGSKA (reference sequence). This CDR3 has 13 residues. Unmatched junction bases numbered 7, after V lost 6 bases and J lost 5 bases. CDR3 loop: CSAKTGGWYGYTF. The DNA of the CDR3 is TGCAGTGCGAAAACAGGGGGCTGGTATGGCTACACCTTC.

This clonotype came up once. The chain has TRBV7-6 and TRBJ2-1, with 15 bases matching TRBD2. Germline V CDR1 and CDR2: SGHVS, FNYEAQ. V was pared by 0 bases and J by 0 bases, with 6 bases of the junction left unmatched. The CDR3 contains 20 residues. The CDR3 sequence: CASSLAPGTSGGSSYNEQFF. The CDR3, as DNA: TGTGCCAGCAGCTTAGCCCCAGGGACTAGCGGGGGGAGCTCCTACAATGAGCAGTTCTTC.

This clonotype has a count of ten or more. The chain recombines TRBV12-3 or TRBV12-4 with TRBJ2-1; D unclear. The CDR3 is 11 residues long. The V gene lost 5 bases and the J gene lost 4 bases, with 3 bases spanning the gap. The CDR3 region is CASSTYNEQFF. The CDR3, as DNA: TGTGCCAGCAGTACTTACAATGAGCAGTTCTTC.

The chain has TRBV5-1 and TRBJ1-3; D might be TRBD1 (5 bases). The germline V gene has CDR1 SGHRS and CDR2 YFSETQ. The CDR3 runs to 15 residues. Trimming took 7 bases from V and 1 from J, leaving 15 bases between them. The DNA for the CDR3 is TGCGCCAGCTCGTCGGAGGGACTATCTGGAAACACCATATATTTT. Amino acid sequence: CASSSEGLSGNTIYF. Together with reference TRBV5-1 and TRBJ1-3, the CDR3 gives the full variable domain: KAGVTQTPRYLIKTRGQQVTLSCSPISGHRSVSWYQQTPGQGLQFLFEYFSETQRNKGNFPGRFSGRQFSNSRSEMNVSTLELGDSALYLCASSSEGLSGNTIYFGEGSWLTVV.

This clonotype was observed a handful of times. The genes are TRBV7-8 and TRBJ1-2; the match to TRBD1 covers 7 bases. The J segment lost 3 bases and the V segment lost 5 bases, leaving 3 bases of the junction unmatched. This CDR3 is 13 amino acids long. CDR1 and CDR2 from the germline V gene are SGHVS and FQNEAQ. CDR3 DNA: TGTGCCAGCAGCCAAGACAGGGACTATGGCTACACCTTC. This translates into CASSQDRDYGYTF.

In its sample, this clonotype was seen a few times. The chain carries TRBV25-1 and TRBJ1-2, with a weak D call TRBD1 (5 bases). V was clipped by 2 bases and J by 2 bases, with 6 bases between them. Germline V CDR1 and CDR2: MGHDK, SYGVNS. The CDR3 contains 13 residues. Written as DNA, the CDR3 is TGTGCCAGCAGTGAAGGGGGAAACTATGGCTACACCTTC. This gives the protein CASSEGGNYGYTF.

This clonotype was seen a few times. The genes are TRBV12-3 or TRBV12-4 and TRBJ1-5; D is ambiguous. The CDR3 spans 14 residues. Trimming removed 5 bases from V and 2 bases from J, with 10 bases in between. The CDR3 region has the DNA TGTGCCAGCAGTGGCGCCCCTGGCAATCAGCCCCAGCATTTT. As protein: CASSGAPGNQPQHF.

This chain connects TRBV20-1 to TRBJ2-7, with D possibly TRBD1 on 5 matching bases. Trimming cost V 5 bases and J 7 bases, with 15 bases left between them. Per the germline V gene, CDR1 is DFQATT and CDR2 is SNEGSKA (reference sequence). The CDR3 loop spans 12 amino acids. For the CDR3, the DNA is TGCAGTGCTCAAAGGGGTATGGGGGAGCAGTACTTC. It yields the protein CSAQRGMGEQYF.

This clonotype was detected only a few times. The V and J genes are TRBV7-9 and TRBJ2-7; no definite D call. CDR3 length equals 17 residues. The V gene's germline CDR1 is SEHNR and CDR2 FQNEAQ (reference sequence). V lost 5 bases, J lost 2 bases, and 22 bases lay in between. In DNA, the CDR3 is TGTGCCAGCAGCGCCCCGGCCAAAGCCCAACCCACCTACGAGCAGTACTTC. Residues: CASSAPAKAQPTYEQYF.

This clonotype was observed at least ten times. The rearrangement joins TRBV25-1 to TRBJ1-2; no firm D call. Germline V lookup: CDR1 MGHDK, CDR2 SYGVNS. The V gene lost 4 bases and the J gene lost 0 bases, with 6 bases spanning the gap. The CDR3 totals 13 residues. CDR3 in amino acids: CASSGSPNYGYTF. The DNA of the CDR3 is TGTGCCAGCAGTGGATCACCTAACTATGGCTACACCTTC.

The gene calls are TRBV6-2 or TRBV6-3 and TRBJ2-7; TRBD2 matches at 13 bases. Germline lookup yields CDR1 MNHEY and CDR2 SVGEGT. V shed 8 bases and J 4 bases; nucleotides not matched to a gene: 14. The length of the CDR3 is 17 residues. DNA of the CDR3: TGTGCCAGCTTTCGACGCTCCGGGACTAGCGGGACTTACGAGCAGTACTTC. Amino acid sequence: CASFRRSGTSGTYEQYF.